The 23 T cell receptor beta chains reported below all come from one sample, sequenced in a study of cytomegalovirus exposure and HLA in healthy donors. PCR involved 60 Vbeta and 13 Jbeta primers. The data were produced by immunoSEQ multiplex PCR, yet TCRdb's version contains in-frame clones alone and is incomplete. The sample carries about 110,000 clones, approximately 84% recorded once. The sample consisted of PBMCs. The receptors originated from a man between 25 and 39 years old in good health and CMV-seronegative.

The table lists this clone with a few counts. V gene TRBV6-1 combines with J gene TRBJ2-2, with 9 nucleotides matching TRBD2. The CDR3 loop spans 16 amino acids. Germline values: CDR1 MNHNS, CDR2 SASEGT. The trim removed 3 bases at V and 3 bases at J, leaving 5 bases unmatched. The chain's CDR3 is CASSDRTSADTGELFF. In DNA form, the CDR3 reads TGTGCCAGCAGTGACAGGACTAGCGCAGACACCGGGGAGCTGTTTTTT.

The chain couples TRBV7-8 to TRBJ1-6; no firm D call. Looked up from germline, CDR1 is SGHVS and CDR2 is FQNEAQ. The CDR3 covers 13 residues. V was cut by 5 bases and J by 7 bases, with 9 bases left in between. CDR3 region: CASSPGTNSPLHF. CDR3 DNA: TGTGCCAGCAGCCCGGGAACCAATTCACCCCTCCACTTT.

The CDR3 here is CASDREGQGNSPLHF. The DNA for the CDR3 is TGTGCCAGTGACCGGGAGGGACAGGGAAATTCACCCCTCCACTTT. The V and J genes are TRBV6-1 and TRBJ1-6, with TRBD1 matching 9 bases. The germline V gene encodes CDR1 MNHNS and CDR2 SASEGT. CDR3 length equals 15 residues. V shed 9 bases and J 7 bases; nucleotides not matched to a gene: 10.

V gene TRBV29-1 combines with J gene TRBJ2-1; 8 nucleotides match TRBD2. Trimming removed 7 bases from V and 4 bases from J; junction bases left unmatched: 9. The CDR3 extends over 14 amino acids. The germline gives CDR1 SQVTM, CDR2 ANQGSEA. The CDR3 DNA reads TGCAGCGGGGGGGCGGGGGGCACGTACAATGAGCAGTTCTTC. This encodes CSGGAGGTYNEQFF.

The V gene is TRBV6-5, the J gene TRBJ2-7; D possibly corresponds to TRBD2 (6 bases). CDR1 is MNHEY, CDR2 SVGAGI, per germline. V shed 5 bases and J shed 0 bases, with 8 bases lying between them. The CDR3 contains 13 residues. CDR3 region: CASSPRDSYEQYF. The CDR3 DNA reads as TGTGCCAGCAGTCCGCGGGACTCCTACGAGCAGTACTTC.

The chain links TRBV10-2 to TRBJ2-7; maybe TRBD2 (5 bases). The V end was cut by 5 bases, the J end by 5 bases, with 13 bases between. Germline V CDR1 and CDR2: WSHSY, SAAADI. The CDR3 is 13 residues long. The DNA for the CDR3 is TGCGCCAGCAGTAAGGCCGGGGTCCACGAGCAGTACTTC. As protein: CASSKAGVHEQYF.

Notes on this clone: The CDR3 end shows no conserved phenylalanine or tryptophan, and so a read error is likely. CDR3 sequence reads: CASSWTSEGYEQYL. In DNA, the CDR3 is TGTGCCAGCAGTTGGACTAGTGAGGGCTACGAGCAGTACCTC. The chain couples TRBV27 to TRBJ2-7, with 7 bases aligning to TRBD2. The CDR3 spans 14 residues. CDR1 and CDR2 (germline): MNHEY, SMNVEV (reference sequence). V lost 4 bases to trimming and J lost 3 bases; unmatched junction nucleotides: 6.

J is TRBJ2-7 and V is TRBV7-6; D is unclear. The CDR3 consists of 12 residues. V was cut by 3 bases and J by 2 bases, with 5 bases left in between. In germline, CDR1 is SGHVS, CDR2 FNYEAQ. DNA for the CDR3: TGTGCCAGCAGCTTGGGCACCTACGAGCAGTACTTC. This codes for CASSLGTYEQYF.

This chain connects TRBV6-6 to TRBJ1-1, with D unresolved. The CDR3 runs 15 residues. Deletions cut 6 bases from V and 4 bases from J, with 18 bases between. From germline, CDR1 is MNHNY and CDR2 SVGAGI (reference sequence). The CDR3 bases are TGTGCCAGCAGCGATACTACGGGAGTAGGCACTGAAGCTTTCTTT. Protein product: CASSDTTGVGTEAFF.

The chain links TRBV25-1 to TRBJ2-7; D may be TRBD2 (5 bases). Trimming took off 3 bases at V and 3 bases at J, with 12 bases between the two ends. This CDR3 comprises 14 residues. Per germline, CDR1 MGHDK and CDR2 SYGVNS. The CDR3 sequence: CASSDPGTLYEQYF. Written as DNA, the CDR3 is TGTGCCAGCAGTGACCCGGGAACCCTCTACGAGCAGTACTTC.

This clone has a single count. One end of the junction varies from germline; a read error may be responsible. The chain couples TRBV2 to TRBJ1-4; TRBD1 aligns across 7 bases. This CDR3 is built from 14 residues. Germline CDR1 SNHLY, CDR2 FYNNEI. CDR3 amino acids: CASREGGAGPKLFF. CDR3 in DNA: TGTGCCAGCAGGGAAGGGGGCGCGGGGCCTAAACTGTTTTTT.

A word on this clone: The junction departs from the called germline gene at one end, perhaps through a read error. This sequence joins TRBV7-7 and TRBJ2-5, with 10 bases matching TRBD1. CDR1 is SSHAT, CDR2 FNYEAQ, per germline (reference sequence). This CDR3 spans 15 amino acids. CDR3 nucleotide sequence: TGTGCTAGCAGCTCCGACAGGGGGCGGGTGGAGACCCAGTACTTC. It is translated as CASSSDRGRVETQYF.

CDR3 nucleotide sequence: TGTGCCAGCAGTTTGGGGACAGGGGGCGCCGGTGGCTACACCTTC. Amino acid sequence: CASSLGTGGAGGYTF. The genes are TRBV6-5 and TRBJ1-2, with 12 bases identical to TRBD1. This CDR3 comprises 15 residues. Trimming took 4 bases from V and 7 from J; bases not matched to a gene: 7. Germline V lookup: CDR1 MNHEY, CDR2 SVGAGI.

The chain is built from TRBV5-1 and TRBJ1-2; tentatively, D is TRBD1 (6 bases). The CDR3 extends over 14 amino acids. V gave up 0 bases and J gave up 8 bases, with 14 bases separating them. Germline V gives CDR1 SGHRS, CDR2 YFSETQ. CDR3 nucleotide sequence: TGCGCCAGCAGCTTGGTAGCGGGGGCGGGCGGCTACACCTTC. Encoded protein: CASSLVAGAGGYTF.

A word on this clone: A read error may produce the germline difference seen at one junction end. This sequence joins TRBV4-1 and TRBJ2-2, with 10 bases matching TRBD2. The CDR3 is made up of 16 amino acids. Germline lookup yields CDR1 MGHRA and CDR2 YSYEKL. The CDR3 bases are TGCGCCAGCAGCCAAGAGGGACTAGCGAAGACCGGGGAGCTGTTTTTT. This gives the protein CASSQEGLAKTGELFF.

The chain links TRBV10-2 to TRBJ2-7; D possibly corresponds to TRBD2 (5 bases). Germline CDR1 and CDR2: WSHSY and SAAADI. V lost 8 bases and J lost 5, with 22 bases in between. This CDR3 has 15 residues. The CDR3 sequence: CASGLTRAYVDEQYF. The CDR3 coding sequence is TGCGCCAGCGGGTTAACGCGGGCCTACGTCGACGAGCAGTACTTC.

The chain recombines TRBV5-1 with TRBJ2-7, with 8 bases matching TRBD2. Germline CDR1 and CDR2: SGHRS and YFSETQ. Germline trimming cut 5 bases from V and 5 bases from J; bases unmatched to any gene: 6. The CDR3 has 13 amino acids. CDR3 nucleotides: TGCGCCAGCAGGGGGGACGGGGGGGACGAGCAGTACTTC. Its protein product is CASRGDGGDEQYF.

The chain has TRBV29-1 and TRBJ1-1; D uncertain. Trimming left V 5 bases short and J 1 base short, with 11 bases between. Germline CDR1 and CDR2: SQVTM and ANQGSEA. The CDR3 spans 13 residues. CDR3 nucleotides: TGCAGCGTTCCCCTTCAGGAGAACACTGAAGCTTTCTTT. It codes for CSVPLQENTEAFF.

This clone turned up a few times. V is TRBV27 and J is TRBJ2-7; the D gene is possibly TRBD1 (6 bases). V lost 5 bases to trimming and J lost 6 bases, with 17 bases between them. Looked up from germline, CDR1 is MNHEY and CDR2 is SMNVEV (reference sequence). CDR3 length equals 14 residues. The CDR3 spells CASSRQDSLVEQYF. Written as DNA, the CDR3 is TGTGCCAGCAGTCGACAGGATTCCCTGGTCGAGCAGTACTTC.

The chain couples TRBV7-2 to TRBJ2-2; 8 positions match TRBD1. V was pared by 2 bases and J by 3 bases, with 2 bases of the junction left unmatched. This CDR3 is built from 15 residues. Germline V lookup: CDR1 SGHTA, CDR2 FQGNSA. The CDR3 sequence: CASSLRQGHTGELFF. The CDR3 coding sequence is TGTGCCAGCAGCTTACGACAGGGGCACACCGGGGAGCTGTTTTTT.

The CDR3 here is CASSLSQGSYEQYF. DNA for the CDR3: TGTGCCAGCAGTTTAAGTCAGGGGTCCTACGAGCAGTACTTC. V gene TRBV27 combines with J gene TRBJ2-7; TRBD1 is a possible D gene (6 bases). V lost 2 bases, J lost 1 base, and 9 bases lay in between. CDR1 and CDR2 (germline): MNHEY, SMNVEV (reference sequence). The CDR3 has 14 residues.

CDR3 amino acids: CARGTGYSPLHF. The CDR3 DNA follows: TGTGCCCGCGGGACAGGATATTCACCCCTCCACTTT. The chain links TRBV30 to TRBJ1-6, with TRBD1 matching 8 bases. The germline V gene has CDR1 GTSNPN and CDR2 SVGIG (reference sequence). With 8 bases clipped from V and 8 bases from J, the junction kept 5 bases outside the gene matches. The CDR3 is 12 residues long.

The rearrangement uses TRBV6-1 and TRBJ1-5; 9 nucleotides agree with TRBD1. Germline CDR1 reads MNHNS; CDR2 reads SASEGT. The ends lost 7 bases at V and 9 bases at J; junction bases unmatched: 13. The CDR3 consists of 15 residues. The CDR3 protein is CASTSSGTGRLPQHF. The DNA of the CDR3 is TGTGCCAGCACCTCATCCGGGACAGGGAGGCTGCCCCAGCATTTT.